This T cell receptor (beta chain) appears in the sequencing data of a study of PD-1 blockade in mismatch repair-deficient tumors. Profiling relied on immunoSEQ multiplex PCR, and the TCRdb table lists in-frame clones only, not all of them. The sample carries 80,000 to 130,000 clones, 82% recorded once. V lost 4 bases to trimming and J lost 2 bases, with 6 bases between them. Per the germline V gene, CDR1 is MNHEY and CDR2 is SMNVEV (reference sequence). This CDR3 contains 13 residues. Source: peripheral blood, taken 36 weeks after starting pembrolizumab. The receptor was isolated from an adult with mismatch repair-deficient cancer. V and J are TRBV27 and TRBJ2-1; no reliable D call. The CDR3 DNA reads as TGTGCCAGCAGTTCGAAACCCTACAATGAGCAGTTCTTC. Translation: CASSSKPYNEQFF.